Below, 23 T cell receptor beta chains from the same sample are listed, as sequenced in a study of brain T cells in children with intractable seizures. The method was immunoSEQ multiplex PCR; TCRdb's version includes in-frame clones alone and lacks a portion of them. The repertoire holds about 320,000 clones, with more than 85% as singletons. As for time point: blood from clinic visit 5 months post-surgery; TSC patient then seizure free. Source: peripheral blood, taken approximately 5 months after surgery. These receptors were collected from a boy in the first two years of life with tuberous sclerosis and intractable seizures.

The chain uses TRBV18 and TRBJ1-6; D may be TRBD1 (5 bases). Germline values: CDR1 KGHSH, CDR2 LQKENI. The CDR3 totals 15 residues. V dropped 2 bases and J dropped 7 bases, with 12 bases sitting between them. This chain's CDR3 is CASSPETALNSPLHF. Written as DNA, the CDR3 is TGTGCCAGCTCACCAGAGACAGCTTTAAATTCACCCCTCCACTTT.

CDR3 DNA sequence: TGTGCCAGCAGCCAAGATCCAGACTCCTACGAGCAGTACTTC. It yields the protein CASSQDPDSYEQYF. V gene TRBV4-2 combines with J gene TRBJ2-7; D is ambiguous. Germline assignment: CDR1 LGHNA and CDR2 YNFKEQ. V dropped 0 bases and J dropped 0 bases, with 6 bases sitting between them. The CDR3 loop spans 14 amino acids.

The CDR3 DNA follows: TGTGCCAGCAGAGTAACAGAAAACACTGAAGCTTTCTTT. It codes for CASRVTENTEAFF. The chain is built from TRBV11-2 and TRBJ1-1, with D unclear. CDR1 is SGHAT, CDR2 FQNNGV, per germline. Trimming shortened V by 6 bases and J by 2 bases, and 10 bases separated the two germline ends. CDR3 length equals 13 residues.

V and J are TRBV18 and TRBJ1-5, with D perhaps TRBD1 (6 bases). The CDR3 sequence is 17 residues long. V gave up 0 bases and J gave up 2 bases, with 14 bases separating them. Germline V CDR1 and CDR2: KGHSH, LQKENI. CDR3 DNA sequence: TGTGCCAGCTCACCACCGGGGGGGGCGCGAGGCAATCAGCCCCAGCATTTT. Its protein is CASSPPGGARGNQPQHF.

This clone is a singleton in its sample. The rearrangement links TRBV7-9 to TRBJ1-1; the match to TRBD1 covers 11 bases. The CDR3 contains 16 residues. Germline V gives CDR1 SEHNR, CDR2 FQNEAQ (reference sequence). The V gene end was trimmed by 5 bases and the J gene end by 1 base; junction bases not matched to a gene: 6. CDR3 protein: CASSRGGQGANTEAFF. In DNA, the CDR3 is TGTGCCAGCAGCAGGGGAGGACAGGGGGCGAACACTGAAGCTTTCTTT.

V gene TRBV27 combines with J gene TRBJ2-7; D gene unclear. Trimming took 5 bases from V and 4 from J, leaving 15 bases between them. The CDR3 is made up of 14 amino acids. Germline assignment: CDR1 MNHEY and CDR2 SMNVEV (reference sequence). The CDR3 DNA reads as TGTGCCAGCAGTCACGCCCTTGGGCCATACGAGCAGTACTTC. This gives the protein CASSHALGPYEQYF.

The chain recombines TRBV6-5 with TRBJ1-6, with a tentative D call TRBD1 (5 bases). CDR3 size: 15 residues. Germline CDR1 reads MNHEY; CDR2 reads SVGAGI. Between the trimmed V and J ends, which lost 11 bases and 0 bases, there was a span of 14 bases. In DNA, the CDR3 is TGTGCCGGTCAAGAGGGGAGCTCCTATAATTCACCCCTCCACTTT. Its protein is CAGQEGSSYNSPLHF.

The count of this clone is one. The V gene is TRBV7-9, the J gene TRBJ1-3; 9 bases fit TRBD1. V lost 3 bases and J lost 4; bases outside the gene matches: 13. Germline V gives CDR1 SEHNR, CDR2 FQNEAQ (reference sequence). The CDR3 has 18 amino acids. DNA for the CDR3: TGTGCCAGCAGCTTGTCTTATTTACAGGGGGCTAGGGGAAACACCATATATTTT. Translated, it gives CASSLSYLQGARGNTIYF. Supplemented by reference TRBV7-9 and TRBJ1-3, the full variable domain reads DTGVSQNPRHKITKRGQNVTFRCDPISEHNRLYWYRQTLGQGPEFLTYFQNEAQLEKSRLLSDRFSAERPKGSFSTLEIQRTEQGDSAMYLCASSLSYLQGARGNTIYFGEGSWLTVV.

The CDR3 DNA reads TGTGCCAGCAGTTACTCGACATCCTACAATGAGCAGTTCTTC. Its protein product is CASSYSTSYNEQFF. The chain combines TRBV6-6 with TRBJ2-1; D ambiguous. The CDR3 is 14 amino acids. Germline-derived CDR1 and CDR2 are MNHNY and SVGAGI (reference sequence). Trimming stripped 0 bases from V and 1 base from J, with 4 bases between.

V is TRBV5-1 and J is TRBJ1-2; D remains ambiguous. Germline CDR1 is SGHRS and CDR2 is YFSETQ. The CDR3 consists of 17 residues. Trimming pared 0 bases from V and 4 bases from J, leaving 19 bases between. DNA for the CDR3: TGCGCCAGCAGCTTGGTCGTTGGTATACAGTCCTCCTATGGCTACACCTTC. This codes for CASSLVVGIQSSYGYTF.

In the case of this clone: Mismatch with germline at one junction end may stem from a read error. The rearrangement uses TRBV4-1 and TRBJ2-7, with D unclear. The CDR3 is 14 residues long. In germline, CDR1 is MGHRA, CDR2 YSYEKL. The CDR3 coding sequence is TGCGCCAGCAGCCAAGAACCCGCCTCCTGCGAGCAGTACTTC. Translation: CASSQEPASCEQYF.

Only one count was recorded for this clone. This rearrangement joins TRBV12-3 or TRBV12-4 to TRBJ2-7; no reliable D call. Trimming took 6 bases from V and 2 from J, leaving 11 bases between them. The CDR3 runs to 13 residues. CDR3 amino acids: CASSQARTYEQYF. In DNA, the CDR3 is TGTGCCAGCAGCCAAGCTCGGACCTACGAGCAGTACTTC.

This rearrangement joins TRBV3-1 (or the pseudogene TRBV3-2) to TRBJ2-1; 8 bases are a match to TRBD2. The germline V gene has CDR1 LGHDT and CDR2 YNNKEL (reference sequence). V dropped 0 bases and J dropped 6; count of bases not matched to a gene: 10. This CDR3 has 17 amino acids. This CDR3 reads CASSQDERESWSNEQFF. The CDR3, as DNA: TGTGCCAGCAGCCAAGATGAGCGGGAGTCTTGGAGCAATGAGCAGTTCTTC.

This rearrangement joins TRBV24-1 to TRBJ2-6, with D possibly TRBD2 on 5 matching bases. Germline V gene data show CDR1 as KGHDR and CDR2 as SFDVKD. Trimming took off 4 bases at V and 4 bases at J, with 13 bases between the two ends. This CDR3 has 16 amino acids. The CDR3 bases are TGTGCCACCAGTGACCCCTGGCGGGCCGGGGCCAACGTCCTGACTTTC. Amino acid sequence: CATSDPWRAGANVLTF.

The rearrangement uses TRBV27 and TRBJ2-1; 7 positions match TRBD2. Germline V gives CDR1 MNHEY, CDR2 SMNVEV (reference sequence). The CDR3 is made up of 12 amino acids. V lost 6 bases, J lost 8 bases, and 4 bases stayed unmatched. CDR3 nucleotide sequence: TGTGCCAGCAGCAACCTAGCGGATGAGCAGTTCTTC. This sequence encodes CASSNLADEQFF.

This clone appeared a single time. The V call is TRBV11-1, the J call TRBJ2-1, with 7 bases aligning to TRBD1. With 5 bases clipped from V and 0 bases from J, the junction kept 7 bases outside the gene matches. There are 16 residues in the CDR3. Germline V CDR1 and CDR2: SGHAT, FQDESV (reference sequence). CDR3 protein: CASSRGQPSSYNEQFF. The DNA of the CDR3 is TGTGCCAGCAGCCGGGGACAGCCTAGCTCCTACAATGAGCAGTTCTTC. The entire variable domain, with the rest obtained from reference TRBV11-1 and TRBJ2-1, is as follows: EAEVAQSPRYKITEKSQAVAFWCDPISGHATLYWYRQILGQGPELLVQFQDESVVDDSQLPKDRFSAERLKGVDSTLKIQPAELGDSAMYLCASSRGQPSSYNEQFFGPGTRLTVL.

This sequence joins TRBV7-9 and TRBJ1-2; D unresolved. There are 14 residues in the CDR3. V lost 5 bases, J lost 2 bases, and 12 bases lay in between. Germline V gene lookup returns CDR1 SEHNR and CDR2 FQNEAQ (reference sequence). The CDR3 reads CASSLGDGNYGYTF. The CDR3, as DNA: TGTGCCAGCAGCCTGGGAGACGGGAACTATGGCTACACCTTC.

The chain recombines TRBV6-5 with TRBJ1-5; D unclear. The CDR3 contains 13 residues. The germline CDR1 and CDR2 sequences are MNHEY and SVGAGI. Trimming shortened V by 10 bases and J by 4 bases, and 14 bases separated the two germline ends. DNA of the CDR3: TGTGCCACTGGAGTAGGCGGGAATCAGCCCCAGCATTTT. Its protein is CATGVGGNQPQHF.

Here the CDR3 DNA reads TGTGCCAGCAGTTTAGGTACAGCCCAGAAGCCCCAGCATTTT. It yields the protein CASSLGTAQKPQHF. The chain combines TRBV28 with TRBJ1-5; D gene unclear. Germline values: CDR1 MDHEN, CDR2 SYDVKM. V lost 2 bases, J lost 8 bases, and 13 bases lay in between. The CDR3 extends over 14 amino acids.

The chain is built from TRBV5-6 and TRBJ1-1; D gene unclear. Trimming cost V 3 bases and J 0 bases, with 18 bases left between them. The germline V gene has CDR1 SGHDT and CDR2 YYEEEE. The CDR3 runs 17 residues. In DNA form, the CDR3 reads TGTGCCAGCAGCTCCGAAGCGGGTAGGGTCGTGAACACTGAAGCTTTCTTT. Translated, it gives CASSSEAGRVVNTEAFF.

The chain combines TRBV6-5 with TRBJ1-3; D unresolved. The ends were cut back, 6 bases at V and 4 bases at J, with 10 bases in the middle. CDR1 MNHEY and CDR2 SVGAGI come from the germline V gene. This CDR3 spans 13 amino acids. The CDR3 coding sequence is TGTGCCAGCAGCGCGACCGTAGGAAACACCATATATTTT. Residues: CASSATVGNTIYF.

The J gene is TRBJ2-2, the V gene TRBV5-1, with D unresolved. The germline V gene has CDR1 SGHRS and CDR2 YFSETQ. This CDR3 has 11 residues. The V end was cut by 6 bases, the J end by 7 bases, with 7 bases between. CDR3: CASTGVGELFF. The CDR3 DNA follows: TGCGCCAGCACGGGCGTCGGGGAGCTGTTTTTT. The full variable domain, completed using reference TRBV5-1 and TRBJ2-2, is KAGVTQTPRYLIKTRGQQVTLSCSPISGHRSVSWYQQTPGQGLQFLFEYFSETQRNKGNFPGRFSGRQFSNSRSEMNVSTLELGDSALYLCASTGVGELFFGEGSRLTVL.

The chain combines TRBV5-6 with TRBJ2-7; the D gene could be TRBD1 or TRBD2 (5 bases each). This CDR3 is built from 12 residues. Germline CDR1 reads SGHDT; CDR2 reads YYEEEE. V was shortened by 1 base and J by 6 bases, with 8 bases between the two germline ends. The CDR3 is CASSLPGTEQYF. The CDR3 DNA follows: TGTGCCAGCAGCTTGCCAGGGACCGAGCAGTACTTC.